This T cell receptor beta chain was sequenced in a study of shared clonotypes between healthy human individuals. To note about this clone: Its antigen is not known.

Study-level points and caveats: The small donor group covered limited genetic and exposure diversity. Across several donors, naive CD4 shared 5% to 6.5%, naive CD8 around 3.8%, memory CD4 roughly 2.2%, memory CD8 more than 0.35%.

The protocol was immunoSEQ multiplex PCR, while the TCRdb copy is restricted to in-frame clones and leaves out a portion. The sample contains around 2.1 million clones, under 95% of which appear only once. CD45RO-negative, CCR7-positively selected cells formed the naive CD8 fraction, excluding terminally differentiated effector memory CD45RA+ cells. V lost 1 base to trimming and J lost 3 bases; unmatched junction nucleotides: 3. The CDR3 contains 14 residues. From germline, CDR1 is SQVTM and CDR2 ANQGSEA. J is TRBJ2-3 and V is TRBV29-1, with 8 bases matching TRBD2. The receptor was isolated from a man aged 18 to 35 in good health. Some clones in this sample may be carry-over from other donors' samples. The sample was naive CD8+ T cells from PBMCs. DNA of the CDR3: TGCAGCGTTGAAGGGGTAGCGGGAACAGATACGCAGTATTTT. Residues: CSVEGVAGTDTQYF.